The TCR beta chain described here comes from a study of T cells in Graves' hyperthyroidism and ophthalmopathy. About the research overall: Peripheral blood specimens were obtained at initial diagnosis, prior to any treatment.

V lost 1 base to trimming and J lost 0 bases, with 8 bases between them. The CDR3 length is 15 residues. Germline lookup yields CDR1 SGHTA and CDR2 FQGNSA. The table lists this clonotype with many counts. Uncontrolled infection, other autoimmune disease, pregnancy and lactation each barred patients from inclusion. Amplified TCR beta CDR3 regions came from RNA transcripts. A set of HTBI primers served as the primers for a first-round RT-PCR of the TCR CDR3. TCRdb itself ran the multiplex PCR reads through MiXCR, one entry per CDR3 protein. The sample carries around 290,000 distinct CDR3 sequences, roughly an eighth recorded once.

The chain couples TRBV7-2 to TRBJ2-3, with D maybe TRBD2 (6 bases). The receptor was isolated from a woman in her forties with Graves' hyperthyroidism. The material sequenced was blood. The CDR3 sequence is CASSLDGTSTDTQYF. Here the CDR3 DNA reads TGTGCCAGCAGCTTAGACGGGACTAGCACAGATACGCAGTATTTT. Together with reference TRBV7-2 and TRBJ2-3, the CDR3 gives the full variable domain: GAGVSQSPSNKVTEKGKDVELRCDPISGHTALYWYRQSLGQGLEFLIYFQGNSAPDKSGLPSDRFSAERTGGSVSTLTIQRTQQEDSAVYLCASSLDGTSTDTQYFGPGTRLTVL.